This T cell receptor beta chain was found in a study of shared clonotypes between healthy human individuals. Study summary: There were three CD4 naive, three CD4 memory, two CD8 naive and one CD8 memory plates per donor. Study-wide points: What limited the represented genetic and exposure-history diversity was the small number of donors. Among donors, the sharing of clonotypes was expected to be influenced by sequencing depth. Tissues were not sampled, only blood, and their repertoires likely differ.

Trimming pared 5 bases from V and 3 bases from J, leaving 13 bases between. CDR1 and CDR2 from the germline V gene are LNHDA and SQIVND (reference sequence). CDR3 length: 14 amino acids. As concerns this clone: Its antigen is not identified.

TCRdb's copy holds only in-frame clones and misses some; the assay was immunoSEQ multiplex PCR. The sample includes 2,100,000 or so clones, almost 96% seen only once; the top ten take roughly 0.13%. The receptor was isolated from a man aged 18 to 30 in good health. The chain links TRBV19 to TRBJ1-1, with a weak D call TRBD1 (6 bases). Sequenced sample: naive CD4+ T cells sorted from blood. Subset noted: CD45RA+ positively selected. CDR3 residues: CASSPKGGYTEAFF. The CDR3, as DNA: TGTGCCAGTAGTCCCAAGGGGGGGTACACTGAAGCTTTCTTT.